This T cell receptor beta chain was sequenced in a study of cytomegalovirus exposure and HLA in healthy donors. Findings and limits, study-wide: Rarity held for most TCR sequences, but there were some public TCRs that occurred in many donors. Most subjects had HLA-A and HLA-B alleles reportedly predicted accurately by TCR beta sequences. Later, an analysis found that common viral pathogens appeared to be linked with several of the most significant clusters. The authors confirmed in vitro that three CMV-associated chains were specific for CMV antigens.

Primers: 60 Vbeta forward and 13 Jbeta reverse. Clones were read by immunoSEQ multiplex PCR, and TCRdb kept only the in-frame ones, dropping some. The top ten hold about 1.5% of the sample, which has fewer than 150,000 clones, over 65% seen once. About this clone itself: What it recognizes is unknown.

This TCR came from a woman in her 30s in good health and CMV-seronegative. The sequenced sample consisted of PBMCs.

CDR3 protein: CASSLAGDYNEQFF. CDR3 nucleotide sequence: TGTGCCAGCAGTTTAGCGGGTGACTACAATGAGCAGTTCTTC. The chain combines TRBV6-5 with TRBJ2-1; 7 bases fit TRBD2. The CDR3 length is 14 residues. Germline assignment: CDR1 MNHEY and CDR2 SVGAGI. The junction had 3 bases not matched to a gene; V was cut back by 4 bases and J by 3 bases.